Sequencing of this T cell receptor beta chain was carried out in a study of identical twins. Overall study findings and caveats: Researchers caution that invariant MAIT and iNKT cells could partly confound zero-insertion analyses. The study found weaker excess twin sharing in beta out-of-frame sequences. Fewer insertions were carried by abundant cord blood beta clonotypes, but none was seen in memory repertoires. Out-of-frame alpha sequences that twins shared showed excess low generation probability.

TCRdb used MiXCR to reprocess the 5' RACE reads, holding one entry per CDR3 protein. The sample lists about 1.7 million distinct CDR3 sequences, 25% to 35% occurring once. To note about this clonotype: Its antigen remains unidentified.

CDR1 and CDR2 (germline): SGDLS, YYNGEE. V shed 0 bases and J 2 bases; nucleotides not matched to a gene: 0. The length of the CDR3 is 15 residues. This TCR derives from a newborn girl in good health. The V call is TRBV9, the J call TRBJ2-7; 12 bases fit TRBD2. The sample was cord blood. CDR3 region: CASSVASGGAYEQYF. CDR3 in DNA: TGTGCCAGCAGCGTAGCTAGCGGGGGGGCCTACGAGCAGTACTTC.